This record concerns one T cell receptor beta chain sequence. No antigen is known for it. The sample holds no much larger clone one base away, and base qualities are not on file. The immunoSEQ Assay, a bias-controlled multiplex PCR, was used to amplify TCRbeta CDR3 regions from genomic DNA. As for the original processing: Nucleated cell counts per sample were estimated from amplification of reference gene primers within the assay. To quantify the absolute abundance of each unique TCRbeta CDR3 rearrangement, sequence reads were collapsed and filtered. For each sample, productive Simpson clonality was calculated by taking the square root of Simpson's diversity index across productive rearrangements. The source is immuneACCESS, and TCRdb retained only in-frame sequences with V and J called. Part of the clones is not carried over; for the studies checked, unresolved V genes explain less than half of this, and the remainder is unexplained. V and J calls and clone size are as listed in that table; D and trimming were resolved from the DNA. This sample lists more than 300,000 clones; more than 85% were detected once. The top ten clonotypes cover 18% of the sample.

This sample was taken from a study of blood T cell repertoires in COVID-19 (dated by TCRdb to 2018 to 2021). The study in broad terms: Samples covering the acute and convalescent phases of COVID-19 were provided by collaborators in the United States, Italy and Spain. The material from the prospective study consisted of cDNA or gDNA derived from T cells, B-cell-depleted T cells, or PBMCs. The dataset comprised deeply sampled blood TCRbeta repertoires from subjects exposed to, actively infected with, or recovered from COVID-19. The repertoires were released in a freely available public database intended as a resource for research on the immune response to SARS-CoV-2. The samples were drawn from the first 160 participants of the ongoing ImmuneRACE study and from 1,254 subjects provided by 6 global collaborators. Nearly every sample came with metadata listing a de-identified subject ID, COVID-19 status, age in years and sex. Where HLA class I and class II types were available, the types were taken from metadata supplied by the sample provider, not from assay-based typing.

The paper as a whole reports these results and caveats: The quantity of clinical and demographic metadata differed by source and by participant and was supplied without curation.

The CDR3 holds 12 amino acids from the cysteine to the phenylalanine. Solely the CDR3 DNA is kept, with 36 bases framed from the first base. From a lookup of the germline V gene, CDR1 and CDR2 are KGHSY and FQNENV. Cut back by 2 bases and 4 bases, the V and J ends lie 4 bases apart. In the prospective study, participants were roughly 18 to 95 years old, resided in approximately 25 geographic areas of the United States, and were enrolled through a virtual design. In the prospective study, participants were assigned to cohorts based on the clinical history participants reported in a screening survey and a study questionnaire. Recovered participants in ImmuneRACE Cohort 3 were defined by two consecutive negative NP/OP PCR tests, clearance by a healthcare professional, or resolution of symptoms. In the prospective study, whole blood, serum and a nasopharyngeal or oropharyngeal swab were collected from each participant by mobile phlebotomists. Prospective study participants could optionally give additional blood draws and questionnaires over a roughly 2-month period. Prospective study blood samples were shipped either frozen or at room temperature before DNA extraction.

This receptor was identified in a woman between 25 and 40 years old who had recovered from COVID-19. The V and J segments used are TRBV16 and TRBJ2-3; too little of a D gene remains to name it. Source material: PBMCs or T cells enriched from blood (not recorded which). The sequenced DNA: TGTGCCAGCAGCCAACAGGCAGATACGCAGTATTTT. Its protein reads: CASSQQADTQYF.